The sequence of this T cell receptor (beta chain) was determined in a study of blood T cells in healthy people across ages (dated by TCRdb to the mid-2010s). For the wider study: In model experiments, template switching captured about one uniquely barcoded TCR beta cDNA molecule for every two T cells. Age-related changes in TCR beta repertoire diversity were measured in the study by deep sequencing normalized with unique cDNA molecular identifiers. Four age groups were formed from the donors: young (average approximately 15 years), middle-aged (approximately 42), aged (approximately 60) and long-lived (around 82). To avoid experimental bias, donors of different ages were distributed randomly across sequencing lanes. For two donors (one aged 18 to 29 and one aged 80 or older), the study analyzed two additional independent replicas of 1 million unique cDNA reads from the same blood draw. Study-wide conclusions, independent of this receptor: Compared with the aged group, the long-lived group had more naive CD4+ T cells, fewer expanded clones and increased TCR diversity, suggesting age selection. There was a strong correlation between observed TCR beta diversity and the percentage of naive T cells measured by flow cytometry. Observed TCR beta diversity per million T cells fell roughly linearly with age, and a significant reduction was already apparent by age about 38. Conclusive comparison of naive and antigen-experienced compartments was prevented by the profiling of bulk unsorted PBMCs. Donor CMV infection status was unknown, potentially confounding age-related changes in expanded clonotypes. Estimates of total diversity based on one million sequenced T cells were considered lower bounds and underestimates.

Libraries were constructed by 5' RACE. For sequencing, an Illumina HiSeq 2500 was employed. A second PCR of about 6 to 11 cycles was performed with a sample-barcoded 5' primer and a J-beta primer mix. A template-switch 5' adaptor carrying 12 random nucleotides introduced a unique molecular identifier onto each TCR beta cDNA molecule. Each sample yielded at least 2.5 million CDR3-containing paired-end reads. All of the RNA was converted into first-strand cDNA using the Mint cDNA synthesis kit, with a TRBC-specific oligonucleotide serving as the primer. All cDNA was treated with uracil-DNA glycosylase and then went through a first 18-cycle PCR with the universal primers M1SS and BC2_uni_R. In the original analysis: Each sample was normalized by randomly selecting 1 million high-quality reads, each carrying a distinct molecular identifier. Instead of being binned into consensus sequences, reads with shared molecular identifiers were discarded. MiTCR, with a Q25 quality threshold and the strictest error-elimination algorithm, was used for CDR3 identification, clonotype clustering and error correction. A nonparametric unseen species model with Euler transformation was used to estimate a lower bound on total TCR beta diversity. The public sequencing data were trimmed at Q25 with fastp and processed into clonotypes with MiXCR by TCRdb, which kept only in-frame beta chains. Each entry merges the rows of one CDR3 protein and shows their most common DNA and genes. Here the V and J calls rest on TCRdb's processing, not on the authors' analysis. This sample is represented by more than 1,400,000 distinct CDR3 sequences; about 40% of them were singletons. The ten most abundant clones make up 6.5% to 10% of the sample.

Donors were around 37 systemically healthy Caucasian individuals from Russia aged roughly 6 to 100 years. Each donor gave 8 to 10 milliliters of peripheral blood, drawn into EDTA-treated Vacutainer tubes. Ficoll-Paque density-gradient centrifugation was used to isolate PBMCs, with at least 6.5 million per sample. Total RNA, at least 5 micrograms per sample, was extracted from PBMCs with Trizol reagent. For every donor, flow cytometry on a PBMC aliquot measured the percentage of naive CD45RAhigh/CD27high T cells. As to this clonotype: The antigen this receptor binds is unknown. No qualities accompany the bases; no much larger clone lies one base away.

The clonotype was recovered from a woman aged 18-35 years in good health. The sequenced material came from blood.

The CDR3 sequence is CAGFVRGNQPQHF. The DNA is as follows: TGTGCCGGGTTCGTTAGGGGCAATCAGCCCCAGCATTTT. The chain is encoded by TRBV6-2 or TRBV6-3 joined to TRBJ1-5, with the D gene not clear enough to name. The germline V gene specifies MNHEY as CDR1 and SVGEGT as CDR2. The CDR3 starts with the cysteine, ends with the phenylalanine, and has 13 residues. Only the CDR3 DNA is retained, 39 bases long and in frame from the first base. The germline ends are 13 bases apart after V is trimmed by 11 bases and J by 2 bases.